The present entry profiles one TCR beta chain with its context. Its matching antigen is unknown. Drawing of peripheral blood yielded ten milliliters from each donor. Germline V gene data show CDR1 as MNHEY and CDR2 as SVGAGI. The CDR3 is 13 residues long. V lost 5 bases, J lost 6 bases, and 10 bases lay in between. The data derive from a study of blood T cells in healthy people across ages. Findings of the study overall: Older individuals had lower TCR beta diversity per million T cells (the decline was roughly linear).

A sample-barcoded 5' primer and a J-beta primer mix were used in a second PCR of about 7 to 11 cycles. Carrying 12 random nucleotides, a template-switch adaptor labeled each individual cDNA molecule. TCRdb re-analysed the 5' RACE reads in MiXCR, keeping a single row per CDR3 protein. The sample holds approximately 1,700,000 distinct CDR3 sequences, about two fifths seen once. The specimen was blood. This receptor was taken from a human donor in good health. The chain employs TRBV6-5 and TRBJ1-4; D is undetermined. CDR3 in DNA: TGTGCCAGCAGTCCCGACTGGGATGAAAAACTGTTTTTT. This codes for CASSPDWDEKLFF.